The source of this TCR beta chain is a study of shared clonotypes between healthy human individuals. Naive CD8 populations comprised CD45RO-negative cells positively selected for CCR7, excluding terminally differentiated effector memory CD45RA+ cells. On this clone: Other DNA sequences in this sample translate to the same CDR3.

CDR1 is SGHVS and CDR2 is FNYEAQ in the germline V gene. The length of the CDR3 is 15 residues. V was clipped by 2 bases and J by 5 bases; unmatched bases: 2. The material for each subset, its genomic DNA, was split evenly across several immunoSEQ plates. Sorted subsets were amplified in replicate PCRs using approximately 0.2 ug DNA, some 31,000 T cell genomes. The protocol was immunoSEQ multiplex PCR, while the TCRdb copy is restricted to in-frame clones and leaves out a portion. The sample shows around 1.9 million clones, around 95% of them seen only once. Sequences were obtained from naive CD8+ T cells from PBMCs. This TCR came from a man aged 18-30 years in good health. Some clones in this sample may be carry-over from other donors' samples. This chain joins TRBV7-6 and TRBJ2-5; 13 bases are a match to TRBD2. CDR3 amino acids: CASSLTSGRAETQYF. Here the CDR3 DNA reads TGTGCCAGCAGCTTAACTAGCGGGAGGGCTGAGACCCAGTACTTC.